The 7 T cell receptor beta chains below come from one sample, sequenced in a study of spatial heterogeneity in lung cancer. Each CDR3 protein is one row after TCRdb ran MiXCR on the 5' RACE reads. This table holds about 43,000 distinct CDR3 sequences, under 25% found once. Described time point: blood at routine non-recurrence follow-up after resection. This specimen was PBMCs, taken at follow-up. These receptor sequences come from a female donor with early-stage non-small cell lung cancer.

This chain uses TRBV11-2 with TRBJ2-7; the D gene is possibly TRBD2 (6 bases). V was shortened by 5 bases and J by 6 bases, with 17 bases between the two germline ends. CDR3 size: 14 residues. Germline V gives CDR1 SGHAT, CDR2 FQNNGV. In nucleotides, the CDR3 is TGTGCCAGCAGCCCCGTTGGCGGGATGGGCGAGCAGTACTTC. Its translation: CASSPVGGMGEQYF.

This chain uses TRBV7-9 with TRBJ2-1; 8 nucleotides match TRBD2. The V gene end was trimmed by 5 bases and the J gene end by 8 bases; junction bases not matched to a gene: 5. Germline-derived CDR1 and CDR2 are SEHNR and FQNEAQ (reference sequence). CDR3 length: 13 residues. The CDR3 spells CASSPSGSYEQFF. DNA of the CDR3: TGTGCCAGCAGCCCAAGCGGGAGCTATGAGCAGTTCTTC.

This chain uses TRBV3-1 with TRBJ2-4; 8 nucleotides line up with TRBD2. Unmatched junction bases numbered 14, after V lost 5 bases and J lost 14 bases. The CDR3 covers 14 residues. Germline V gene lookup returns CDR1 LGHDT and CDR2 YNNKEL (reference sequence). The CDR3 DNA reads as TGTGCCAGCAGCTCCTATCCCGGGACTAGAGTTGAGTACTTC. Its translation is CASSSYPGTRVEYF.

The CDR3 sequence: CASSPDWGGSGANVLTF. The CDR3, as DNA: TGCGCCAGCAGCCCCGACTGGGGAGGGAGTGGGGCCAACGTCCTGACTTTC. The chain is built from TRBV5-1 and TRBJ2-6, with TRBD2 identical over 7 bases. Trimming removed 4 bases from V and 3 bases from J; junction bases left unmatched: 10. This CDR3 has 17 residues. Germline lookup yields CDR1 SGHRS and CDR2 YFSETQ.

As DNA, the CDR3 is TGTGCCAGCAGTTTCCTACTTGAAATGGGGAAAGATACGCAGTATTTT. Protein product: CASSFLLEMGKDTQYF. V is TRBV6-6 and J is TRBJ2-3; no firm D call. The CDR3 contains 16 residues. V lost 4 bases to trimming and J lost 5 bases, with 19 bases between them. Germline V gene lookup returns CDR1 MNHNY and CDR2 SVGAGI (reference sequence).

The rearrangement joins TRBV5-1 to TRBJ2-3, with 8 bases identical to TRBD2. Germline loops: CDR1 SGHRS, CDR2 YFSETQ. The CDR3 spans 16 residues. With 4 bases clipped from V and 5 bases from J, the junction kept 12 bases outside the gene matches. This CDR3 is CASSPGGLPPQDTQYF. In DNA, the CDR3 is TGCGCCAGCAGCCCGGGGGGGCTCCCGCCTCAAGATACGCAGTATTTT.

This clonotype was detected many times. The chain couples TRBV6-1 to TRBJ1-1; 12 nucleotides agree with TRBD1. Germline V gene sequence: CDR1 MNHNS, CDR2 SASEGT. V gave up 5 bases and J gave up 4 bases; unmatched junction bases: 8. There are 16 residues in the CDR3. The CDR3 nucleotides read TGTGCCAGCAGTCGGGGACAGGGGGCTTGGAGCACTGAAGCTTTCTTT. Translation: CASSRGQGAWSTEAFF.